What follows are 21 T cell receptor beta chains derived from one specimen sequenced in a study of T cells in tuberculosis. Thawed, overnight-rested PBMC were stained with GMM-loaded CD1B tetramer, viability dye and anti-CD3, then sorted. The CD1B tetramers carried C32 glucose monomycolate purified from Rhodococcus equi. This table comes from immunoSEQ multiplex PCR, and its TCRdb copy is limited to in-frame clones, with some not included. The sample contains approximately 59,000 clones, 81% of which appear only once. Sample: CD1b-GMM tetramer-negative cells sorted from PBMCs. The receptors here all came from an adult woman with latent tuberculosis.

The chain employs TRBV11-3 and TRBJ2-3; D not resolved. CDR1 and CDR2 from the germline V gene are SGHNT and YENEEA. Trimming removed 7 bases at V and 6 bases at J, with 23 bases between. This CDR3 is 16 amino acids long. CDR3 nucleotide sequence: TGTGCCAGCAAACCCTACGGCACTACGAATCCCGATACGCAGTATTTT. It yields the protein CASKPYGTTNPDTQYF.

This chain uses TRBV9 with TRBJ1-1, with D unclear. Trimming cost V 3 bases and J 5 bases, with 14 bases left between them. Per the germline V gene, CDR1 is SGDLS and CDR2 is YYNGEE. The CDR3 spans 14 residues. The CDR3 is CASSAKGGKTEAFF. CDR3 in DNA: TGTGCCAGCAGCGCGAAGGGCGGGAAAACTGAAGCTTTCTTT.

This chain connects TRBV19 to TRBJ2-1, with 12 bases fitting TRBD2. After removal of 3 bases from V and 7 bases from J, the junction contained 4 bases not matched to a gene. CDR3 length equals 15 residues. Germline V gene data show CDR1 as LNHDA and CDR2 as SQIVND (reference sequence). In nucleotides, the CDR3 is TGTGCCAGTAGTATCCAAGGGACTAGCGGGAATGAGCAGTTCTTC. This encodes CASSIQGTSGNEQFF.

The rearrangement joins TRBV28 to TRBJ2-3; D is uncertain. The germline CDR1 and CDR2 sequences are MDHEN and SYDVKM. The CDR3 contains 13 residues. Trimming removed 6 bases from V and 5 bases from J, with 12 bases in between. This chain's CDR3 is CASRPQLRDTQYF. CDR3 bases: TGTGCCAGCAGGCCACAGTTAAGAGATACGCAGTATTTT.

This clone was counted only a few times. The rearrangement joins TRBV28 to TRBJ2-7; 11 nucleotides match TRBD2. Germline CDR1 is MDHEN and CDR2 is SYDVKM. V lost 6 bases to trimming and J lost 2 bases; unmatched junction nucleotides: 6. The CDR3 consists of 15 residues. The DNA for the CDR3 is TGTGCCAGCAGCCAACTAGCGGGGGCCCCCTACGAGCAGTACTTC. Translated, it gives CASSQLAGAPYEQYF.

V usage is TRBV27 and J usage is TRBJ2-1, with D maybe TRBD2 (5 bases). The CDR3 length is 14 residues. The ends were cut back, 4 bases at V and 4 bases at J, with 11 bases in the middle. CDR1 is MNHEY and CDR2 is SMNVEV in the germline V gene (reference sequence). The CDR3: CASSWGTGYNEQFF. CDR3 nucleotides: TGTGCCAGCAGTTGGGGAACGGGGTACAATGAGCAGTTCTTC.

The V call is TRBV13, the J call TRBJ2-1; 9 bases align to TRBD2. The CDR3 has 13 residues. In germline, CDR1 is PRHDT, CDR2 FYEKMQ (reference sequence). The junction had 8 bases not matched to a gene; V was cut back by 8 bases and J by 9 bases. The CDR3 bases are TGTGCCAGCCCCGGCGGGGGGGCGAGTGAGCAGTTCTTC. This codes for CASPGGGASEQFF.

The chain employs TRBV5-1 and TRBJ2-7; D is undetermined. The CDR3 is 14 amino acids. Germline CDR1 SGHRS, CDR2 YFSETQ. V was cut by 3 bases and J by 0 bases, with 10 bases left in between. The CDR3 here is CASSYSVSSYEQYF. The CDR3 bases are TGCGCCAGCAGCTATTCTGTTAGCTCCTACGAGCAGTACTTC.

The chain employs TRBV19 and TRBJ1-2; D call uncertain. V was shortened by 6 bases and J by 2 bases, with 10 bases between the two germline ends. Germline V gene lookup returns CDR1 LNHDA and CDR2 SQIVND (reference sequence). CDR3 length equals 13 residues. CDR3 nucleotides: TGTGCCAGTAGGTACAGACGGAACTATGGCTACACCTTC. This gives the protein CASRYRRNYGYTF.

The gene calls are TRBV2 and TRBJ1-2; 10 nucleotides line up with TRBD1. The CDR3 extends over 12 amino acids. The V segment lost 6 bases and the J segment 8 bases; nucleotides outside the gene matches: 3. From germline, CDR1 is SNHLY and CDR2 FYNNEI. The CDR3 spells CASRDRGGGYTF. CDR3 nucleotide sequence: TGTGCCAGCAGGGACAGGGGGGGAGGCTACACCTTC. Full variable domain (rest looked up from reference TRBV2 and TRBJ1-2): EPEVTQTPSHQVTQMGQEVILRCVPISNHLYFYWYRQILGQKVEFLVSFYNNEISEKSEIFDDQFSVERPDGSNFTLKIRSTKLEDSAMYFCASRDRGGGYTFGSGTRLTVV.

This chain uses TRBV27 with TRBJ2-7; TRBD2 is a possible D gene (5 bases). Germline loops: CDR1 MNHEY, CDR2 SMNVEV (reference sequence). The CDR3 runs to 12 residues. V was clipped by 6 bases and J by 6 bases, with 12 bases between them. CDR3 sequence: CASRASSVEQYF. The CDR3 nucleotides are TGTGCCAGCAGGGCTAGCTCTGTCGAGCAGTACTTC.

This sequence joins TRBV18 and TRBJ2-7; 7 bases match TRBD1. Germline CDR1 reads KGHSH; CDR2 reads LQKENI. CDR3 length: 14 residues. V gave up 3 bases and J gave up 2 bases; unmatched junction bases: 4. The CDR3 reads CASSPTGTAYEQYF. CDR3 coding DNA: TGTGCCAGCTCACCGACCGGGACAGCCTACGAGCAGTACTTC. The full variable domain, its missing parts supplied by reference TRBV18 and TRBJ2-7, is NAGVMQNPRHLVRRRGQEARLRCSPMKGHSHVYWYRQLPEEGLKFMVYLQKENIIDESGMPKERFSAEFPKEGPSILRIQQVVRGDSAAYFCASSPTGTAYEQYFGPGTRLTVT.

This rearrangement joins TRBV10-3 to TRBJ1-5; TRBD1 might be the D (5 bases). The CDR3 is made up of 16 amino acids. The V end was cut by 0 bases, the J end by 1 base, with 10 bases between. Germline CDR1 and CDR2: ENHRY and SYGVKD. The CDR3 here is CAISESRARSNQPQHF. CDR3 bases: TGTGCCATCAGTGAGTCCAGGGCTCGGAGCAATCAGCCCCAGCATTTT.

The chain links TRBV7-3 to TRBJ2-2, with 8 bases aligning to TRBD1. The germline V gene encodes CDR1 SGHTA and CDR2 FQGTGA. With 4 bases clipped from V and 10 bases from J, the junction kept 5 bases outside the gene matches. The CDR3 is 13 amino acids. This chain's CDR3 is CASSSAGGEELFF. CDR3 coding DNA: TGTGCCAGCAGCTCCGCAGGGGGCGAGGAGCTGTTTTTT.

This clone showed up just once. The chain uses TRBV5-1 and TRBJ2-2; 9 bases align to TRBD2. The germline V gene encodes CDR1 SGHRS and CDR2 YFSETQ. The CDR3 totals 16 residues. Trimming cost V 4 bases and J 0 bases; bases outside gene matches: 4. The CDR3, as DNA: TGCGCCAGCAGCCCTAGGACTAGCGCGAACACCGGGGAGCTGTTTTTT. As protein: CASSPRTSANTGELFF.

This chain connects TRBV27 to TRBJ2-1, with 10 bases matching TRBD1. The CDR3 is 16 residues long. V shed 0 bases, J shed 9 bases, and the junction held 8 bases outside the gene matches. CDR1 and CDR2 from the germline V gene are MNHEY and SMNVEV (reference sequence). This CDR3 is CASSLSGTGALFEQFF. As DNA, the CDR3 is TGTGCCAGCAGTTTATCTGGGACAGGGGCCCTTTTTGAGCAGTTCTTC.

This chain connects TRBV7-6 to TRBJ2-7, with TRBD1 matching over 7 bases. The V segment lost 5 bases and the J segment 3 bases; nucleotides outside the gene matches: 4. The V gene's germline CDR1 is SGHVS and CDR2 FNYEAQ. This CDR3 has 13 amino acids. This CDR3 is CASSLGTVYEQYF. As DNA, the CDR3 is TGTGCCAGCAGCCTCGGGACAGTCTACGAGCAGTACTTC.

The V call is TRBV7-3, the J call TRBJ2-7; TRBD1 is a possible D gene (6 bases). Trimming removed 5 bases at V and 2 bases at J, with 13 bases between. Germline-derived CDR1 and CDR2 are SGHTA and FQGTGA. This CDR3 comprises 14 residues. The DNA of the CDR3 is TGTGCCAGCAGCCCGCGGACAGAGGCCTACGAGCAGTACTTC. It yields the protein CASSPRTEAYEQYF.

The chain uses TRBV29-1 and TRBJ2-2, with 7 bases lining up with TRBD1. The germline V gene has CDR1 SQVTM and CDR2 ANQGSEA. The CDR3 sequence is 13 residues long. V shed 5 bases and J 4 bases; nucleotides not matched to a gene: 4. CDR3 DNA sequence: TGCAGCGTTTGGACAGGCCTCACCGGGGAGCTGTTTTTT. Protein sequence: CSVWTGLTGELFF.

The chain uses TRBV7-8 and TRBJ2-2; TRBD2 aligns across 10 bases. Germline V gene sequence: CDR1 SGHVS, CDR2 FQNEAQ. The CDR3 runs 17 residues. V trimming: 3 bases; J trimming: 5 bases; junction bases outside the gene matches: 9. The CDR3 is CASSLVPSGRGTGELFF. The DNA of the CDR3 is TGTGCCAGCAGCTTGGTCCCTAGCGGGAGAGGGACCGGGGAGCTGTTTTTT. Complete variable domain (other parts from reference TRBV7-8 and TRBJ2-2): GAGVSQSPRYKVAKRGQDVALRCDPISGHVSLFWYQQALGQGPEFLTYFQNEAQLDKSGLPSDRFFAERPEGSVSTLKIQRTQQEDSAVYLCASSLVPSGRGTGELFFGEGSRLTVL.

This chain uses TRBV7-6 with TRBJ2-1, with TRBD2 identical over 7 bases. Per the germline V gene, CDR1 is SGHVS and CDR2 is FNYEAQ. This CDR3 is built from 15 residues. The junction had 14 bases not matched to a gene; V was cut back by 7 bases and J by 8 bases. The DNA for the CDR3 is TGTGCCAGCACCTCGAACCCAATAGCGGGCCATGAGCAGTTCTTC. Translated, it gives CASTSNPIAGHEQFF.